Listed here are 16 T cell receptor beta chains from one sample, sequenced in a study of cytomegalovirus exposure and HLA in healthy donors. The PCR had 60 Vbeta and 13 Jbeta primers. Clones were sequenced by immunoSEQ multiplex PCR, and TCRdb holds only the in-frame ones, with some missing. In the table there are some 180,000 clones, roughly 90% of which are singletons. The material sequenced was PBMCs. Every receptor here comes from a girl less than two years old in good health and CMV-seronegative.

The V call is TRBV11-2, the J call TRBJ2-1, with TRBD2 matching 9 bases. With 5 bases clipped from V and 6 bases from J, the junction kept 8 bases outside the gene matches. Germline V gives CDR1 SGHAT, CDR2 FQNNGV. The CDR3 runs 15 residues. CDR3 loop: CASSGLRREGNEQFF. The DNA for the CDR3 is TGTGCCAGCAGCGGATTAAGGCGGGAGGGCAATGAGCAGTTCTTC.

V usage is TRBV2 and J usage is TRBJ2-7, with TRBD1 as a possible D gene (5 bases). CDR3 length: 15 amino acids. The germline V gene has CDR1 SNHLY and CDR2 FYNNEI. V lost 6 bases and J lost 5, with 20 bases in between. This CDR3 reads CASRSDSTSYNEQYF. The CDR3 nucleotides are TGTGCCAGCAGGTCCGACAGTACCTCCTACAACGAGCAGTACTTC. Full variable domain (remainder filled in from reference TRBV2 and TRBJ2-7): EPEVTQTPSHQVTQMGQEVILRCVPISNHLYFYWYRQILGQKVEFLVSFYNNEISEKSEIFDDQFSVERPDGSNFTLKIRSTKLEDSAMYFCASRSDSTSYNEQYFGPGTRLTVT.

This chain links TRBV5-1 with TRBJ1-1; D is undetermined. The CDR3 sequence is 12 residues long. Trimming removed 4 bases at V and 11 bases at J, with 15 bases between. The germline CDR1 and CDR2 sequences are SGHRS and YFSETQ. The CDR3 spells CASSNSIGDAFF. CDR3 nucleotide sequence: TGCGCCAGCAGCAACTCGATCGGGGATGCTTTCTTT.

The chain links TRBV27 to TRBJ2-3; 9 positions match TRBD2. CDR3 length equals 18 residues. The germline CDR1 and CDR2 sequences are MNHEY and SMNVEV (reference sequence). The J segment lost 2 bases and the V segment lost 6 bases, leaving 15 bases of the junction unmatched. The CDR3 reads CASRPTRSTSGYTDTQYF. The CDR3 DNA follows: TGTGCCAGCAGACCAACGCGATCGACTAGCGGATACACAGATACGCAGTATTTT.

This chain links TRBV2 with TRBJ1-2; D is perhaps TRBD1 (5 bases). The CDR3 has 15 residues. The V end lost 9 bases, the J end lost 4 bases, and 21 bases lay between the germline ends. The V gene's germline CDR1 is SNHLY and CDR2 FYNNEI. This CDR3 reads CASRSPWGRIYGYTF. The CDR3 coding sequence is TGTGCCAGTCGCTCTCCCTGGGGCAGAATCTATGGCTACACCTTC.

CDR3 in DNA: TGTGCCAGCAGTTTTGCAGACAGGGGGCGCACCGGGGAGCTGTTTTTT. Protein: CASSFADRGRTGELFF. J is TRBJ2-2 and V is TRBV27; TRBD1 matches 10 bases. Trimming took 3 bases from V and 4 from J; bases not matched to a gene: 5. The CDR3 has 16 amino acids. CDR1 MNHEY and CDR2 SMNVEV come from the germline V gene (reference sequence).

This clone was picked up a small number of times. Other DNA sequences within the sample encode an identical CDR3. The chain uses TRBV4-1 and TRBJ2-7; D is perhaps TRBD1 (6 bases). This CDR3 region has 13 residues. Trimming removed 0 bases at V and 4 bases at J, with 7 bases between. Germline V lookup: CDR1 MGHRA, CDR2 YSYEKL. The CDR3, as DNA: TGCGCCAGCAGCCAAGACAGGGGTTACGAGCAGTACTTC. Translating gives CASSQDRGYEQYF.

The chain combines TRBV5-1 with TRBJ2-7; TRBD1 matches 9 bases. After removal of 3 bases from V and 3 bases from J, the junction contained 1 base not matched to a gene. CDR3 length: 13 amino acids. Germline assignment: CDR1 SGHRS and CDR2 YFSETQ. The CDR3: CASSSTGGYEQYF. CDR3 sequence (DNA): TGCGCCAGCAGCTCGACAGGGGGCTACGAGCAGTACTTC.

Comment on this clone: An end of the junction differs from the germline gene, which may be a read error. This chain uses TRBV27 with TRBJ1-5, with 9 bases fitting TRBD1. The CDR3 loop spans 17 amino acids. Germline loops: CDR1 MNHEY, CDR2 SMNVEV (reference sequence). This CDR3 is CASSLGPGQGTGQAQHF. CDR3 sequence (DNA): TGTGCCAGCAGTTTAGGCCCGGGACAGGGAACGGGTCAGGCCCAGCATTTT.

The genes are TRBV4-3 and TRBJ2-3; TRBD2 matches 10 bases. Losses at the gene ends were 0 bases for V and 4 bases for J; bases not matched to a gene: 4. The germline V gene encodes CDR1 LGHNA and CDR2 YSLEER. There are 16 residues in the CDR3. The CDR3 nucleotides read TGCGCCAGCAGCCAAGATCAAGGACTAGCGGCAGATACGCAGTATTTT. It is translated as CASSQDQGLAADTQYF.

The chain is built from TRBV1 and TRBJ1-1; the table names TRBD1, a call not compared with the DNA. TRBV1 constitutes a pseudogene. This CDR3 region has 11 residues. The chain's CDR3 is CTSSRTGEAFF. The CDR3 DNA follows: TGCACCAGCAGCCGGACAGGCGAAGCTTTCTTT.

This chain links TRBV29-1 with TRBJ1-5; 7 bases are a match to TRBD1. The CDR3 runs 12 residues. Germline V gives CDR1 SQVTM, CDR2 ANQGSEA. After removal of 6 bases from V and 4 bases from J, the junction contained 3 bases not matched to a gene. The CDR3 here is CSVRQGNQPQHF. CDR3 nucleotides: TGCAGCGTGAGACAGGGAAATCAGCCCCAGCATTTT.

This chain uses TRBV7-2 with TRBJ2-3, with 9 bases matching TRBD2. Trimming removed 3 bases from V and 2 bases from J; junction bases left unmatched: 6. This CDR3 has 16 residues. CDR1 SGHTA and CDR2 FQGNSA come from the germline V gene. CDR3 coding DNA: TGTGCCAGCAGCTTCTCGGGACTAGCCCTCACAGATACGCAGTATTTT. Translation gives CASSFSGLALTDTQYF.

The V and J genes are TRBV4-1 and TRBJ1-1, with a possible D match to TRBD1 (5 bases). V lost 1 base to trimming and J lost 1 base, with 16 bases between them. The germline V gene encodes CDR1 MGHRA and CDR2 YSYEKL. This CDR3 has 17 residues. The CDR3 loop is CASSQGRGSRRNTEAFF. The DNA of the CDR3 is TGCGCCAGCAGCCAAGGTAGGGGATCTCGGCGGAACACTGAAGCTTTCTTT.

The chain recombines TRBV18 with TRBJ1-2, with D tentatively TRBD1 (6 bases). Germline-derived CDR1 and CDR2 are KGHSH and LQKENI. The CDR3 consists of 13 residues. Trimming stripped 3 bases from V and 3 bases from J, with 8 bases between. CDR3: CASSPDRYYGYTF. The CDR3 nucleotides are TGTGCCAGCTCACCGGACAGATACTATGGCTACACCTTC. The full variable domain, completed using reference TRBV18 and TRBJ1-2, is NAGVMQNPRHLVRRRGQEARLRCSPMKGHSHVYWYRQLPEEGLKFMVYLQKENIIDESGMPKERFSAEFPKEGPSILRIQQVVRGDSAAYFCASSPDRYYGYTFGSGTRLTVV.

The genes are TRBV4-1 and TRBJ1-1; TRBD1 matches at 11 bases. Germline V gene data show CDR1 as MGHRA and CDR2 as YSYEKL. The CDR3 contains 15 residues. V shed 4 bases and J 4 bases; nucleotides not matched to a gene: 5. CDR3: CASSPSGTGGTEAFF. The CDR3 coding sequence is TGCGCCAGCAGCCCGTCCGGGACAGGGGGCACTGAAGCTTTCTTT.